This TCR beta chain was identified in a study of STAT5B mutations in CD4+ large granular lymphocyte leukemia (dated by TCRdb to between 2022 and 2023). With regard to the full study: Where cryopreserved patient cells were available, CD8+ cells were depleted first, followed by selection with anti-CD4 microbeads. Flow cytometry on FACSCanto II or FACSVerse showed that the purified fractions were more than 95% pure among lymphocytes. The study compared the TCRbeta repertoires of patients with CD4+ T-cell large granular lymphocyte leukemia against those of healthy blood donors.

V lost 10 bases and J lost 2 bases, and the count of bases not matched to a germline gene is 8. The germline V gene specifies MNHNS as CDR1 and SASEGT as CDR2. From the cysteine up to the phenylalanine, the CDR3 has a length of 14 residues. Of all the DNA, just the CDR3 is kept, 42 bases in frame from base 1. The full study reports these points: Main leukemic clonotypes were private to each patient, although around 25% of the main leukemic clonotypes were found at low frequency in the non-leukemic repertoires of other patients. Patient cell sources were heterogeneous, and only six or seven CD4-sorted patient samples entered the clonality comparison with healthy controls. Enrichment of TRBV06-family usage was observed among the top patient clones (8/27) relative to healthy controls (2/35). CD4-sorted patient repertoires appeared more clonal than healthy CD4+ repertoires, and this difference persisted after removing the putative leukemic clones. Data were not HLA-matched; higher clonality in CD4+ versus CD8+ T-LGLL could reflect the relatively small sample size.

TCRbeta rearrangements were sequenced from genomic DNA using the immunoSEQ assay at survey resolution. The original methods were these. Clonotypes making up more than 5% of the repertoire were considered putative leukemic clones, giving a few dozen such clones in about 27 patients. In the TCR sequencing data, the lowest productive clonotype frequency that could be detected was 2.59 x 10-5. Only productive TCRbeta rearrangements, defined as complete and in-frame sequences, were included in the analyses. Sample clonality was computed as Simpson clonality in the immunoSEQ Analyzer version 3.0. Clones were binned by frequency as very rare, small, medium, large (1-20%) or hyperexpanded (>20%). OLGA 1.2.3 estimated generation probabilities, VDJtools produced V-gene circos plots, VDJdb was queried for specificities, and GLIPH identified CDR3 motifs. TCRdb provides this immuneACCESS table in a form limited to in-frame rearrangements. Some clones are lacking; in checked studies, under half of them reflect an unresolved V gene, and why the rest are absent is not known. V and J calls and clone size come straight from that table; D and trimming were deduced from the DNA. This sample holds several thousand clones; more than 70% were observed only once. Around 64% of the sample is taken by the ten largest.

CD4+ T-LGLL patients were recruited from hematology units in Padova (Italy), Helsinki (Finland) and Shinshu (Japan). Depending on sample availability, patient samples were obtained as bead-purified CD4+, CD4+CD8+, CD57+ or CD56+ fractions, or as unselected PBMC. Somatic STAT5B mutation profiles obtained by deep amplicon sequencing of the same DNA used for patient TCRbeta data were integrated with the patient TCRbeta data. All TCR-sequenced material derived from peripheral blood: patient blood samples and healthy donor buffy coats. Peripheral blood mononuclear cells were isolated by Ficoll-Hypaque gradient centrifugation. The Gentra Puregene Cell and Tissue kit was used to extract genomic DNA, and a Qubit 2.0 fluorometer was used to measure the amount of genomic DNA. Remarks on this clone: This receptor's antigen is unknown. No base quality information exists; no much larger clone differs at one position.

The TCR was taken from a woman between 55 and 75 years old with CD4+ T-cell large granular lymphocyte leukemia. The rearrangement combines TRBV6-1 with TRBJ1-1; 9 central bases correspond to TRBD1. Sequencing input: PBMCs. The nucleotide sequence reads as follows: TGTGCCATTTTCGGGACAGGGAAAAACACTGAAGCTTTCTTT. Translated, this is CAIFGTGKNTEAFF.